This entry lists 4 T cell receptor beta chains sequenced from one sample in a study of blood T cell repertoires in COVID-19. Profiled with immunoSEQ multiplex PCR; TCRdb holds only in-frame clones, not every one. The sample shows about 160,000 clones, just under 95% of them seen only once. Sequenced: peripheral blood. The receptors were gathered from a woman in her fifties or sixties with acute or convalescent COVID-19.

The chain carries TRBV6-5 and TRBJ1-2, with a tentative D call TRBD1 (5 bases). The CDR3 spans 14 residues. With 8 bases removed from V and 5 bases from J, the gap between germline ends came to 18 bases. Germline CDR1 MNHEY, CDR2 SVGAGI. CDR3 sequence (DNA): TGTGCCAGCCTACCCTTTGGGGCTGGTTATGGCTACACCTTC. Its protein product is CASLPFGAGYGYTF.

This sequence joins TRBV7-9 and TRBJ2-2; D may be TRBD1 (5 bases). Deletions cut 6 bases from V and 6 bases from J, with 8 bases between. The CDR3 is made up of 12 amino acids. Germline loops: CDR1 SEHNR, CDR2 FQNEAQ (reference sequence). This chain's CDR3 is CASSRGSGELFF. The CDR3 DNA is TGTGCCAGCAGTAGGGGATCCGGGGAGCTGTTTTTT.

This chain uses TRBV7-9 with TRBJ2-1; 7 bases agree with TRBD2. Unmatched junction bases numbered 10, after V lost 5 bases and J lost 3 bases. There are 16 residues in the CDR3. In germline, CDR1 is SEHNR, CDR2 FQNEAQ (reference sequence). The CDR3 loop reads CASSPRRAGSYNEQFF. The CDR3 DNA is TGTGCCAGCAGCCCGCGTAGAGCGGGAAGCTACAATGAGCAGTTCTTC.

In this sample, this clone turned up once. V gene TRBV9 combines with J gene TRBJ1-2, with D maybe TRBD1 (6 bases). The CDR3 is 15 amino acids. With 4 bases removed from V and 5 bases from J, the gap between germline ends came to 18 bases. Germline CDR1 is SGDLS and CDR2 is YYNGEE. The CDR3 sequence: CASSPAQLGGYGYTF. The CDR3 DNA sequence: TGTGCCAGCAGCCCAGCCCAATTAGGGGGATATGGCTACACCTTC.